This T cell receptor (beta chain) stems from a study of CD8+ T cells in alopecia areata. The overall study: The drug, oral tofacitinib, was given to treated patients at 5 to 10 mg twice daily.

The V gene's germline CDR1 is MGHRA and CDR2 YSYEKL. With V trimmed by 1 base and J by 9 bases, 7 bases remained unmatched. The CDR3 loop spans 15 amino acids. Sequencing used cDNA as its template, made by extracting RNA and reverse transcribing it. This table comes from immunoSEQ multiplex PCR, and its TCRdb copy is limited to in-frame clones, with some not included. The data contain about 97,000 clones, roughly two fifths of them singletons. This clone was recorded a few times. The TCR was taken from a human donor with alopecia areata. The J gene is TRBJ1-5, the V gene TRBV4-1; 9 bases agree with TRBD1. Sequencing was carried out using CD4+ T cells sorted from blood. The CDR3 loop reads CASSQVGTGFSPQHF. The CDR3 nucleotides read TGCGCCAGCAGCCAAGTCGGGACAGGGTTTTCGCCCCAGCATTTT.